These 19 T cell receptor beta chains were all obtained from the same sample, sequenced in a study of CD8+CD57+ T cells in acquired aplastic anemia listed by TCRdb under 2018. Sequencing relied on an Illumina HiSeq 2000. Genomic DNA was used as template for profiling of TCR beta VDJ combinations and CDR3 sequences. Using fastp at Q25 and MiXCR, TCRdb reprocessed the public reads and kept productive beta chains. Rows matching on CDR3 protein sequence are summarized as one entry with the most common DNA and genes. The sample table lists about 420,000 distinct CDR3 sequences, under 80% of them with a count of one. The ten largest clones add up to 4% of the sample. The sample taken for sequencing was sorted CD4+, CD8+, or CD8+CD57+ T cells (not recorded which) from PBMCs. These receptors all come from a human donor in good health, serving as a control.

The chain couples TRBV10-3 to TRBJ1-2; tentative D call: TRBD1 (5 bases). The CDR3 runs 16 residues. V lost 0 bases and J lost 5, with 16 bases in between. The germline CDR1 and CDR2 sequences are ENHRY and SYGVKD. CDR3: CAISESRWGIKYGYTF. The CDR3 region has the DNA TGTGCCATCAGTGAGTCGAGGTGGGGGATCAAGTATGGCTACACCTTC.

The rearrangement uses TRBV7-2 and TRBJ1-4; TRBD1 might be the D (5 bases). Trimming took off 6 bases at V and 7 bases at J, with 15 bases between the two ends. The CDR3 covers 14 residues. From germline, CDR1 is SGHTA and CDR2 FQGNSA. CDR3 DNA: TGTGCCAGCAGTCCGGGGCACATGACTGAAAAACTGTTTTTT. It specifies CASSPGHMTEKLFF.

The rearrangement joins TRBV5-1 to TRBJ2-2; 8 positions agree with TRBD1. V gave up 6 bases and J gave up 6 bases; unmatched junction bases: 7. Looked up from germline, CDR1 is SGHRS and CDR2 is YFSETQ. The CDR3 has 14 amino acids. The CDR3 sequence is CASNRGLRAGELFF. The CDR3 DNA is TGCGCCAGCAACAGGGGGTTGAGGGCCGGGGAGCTGTTTTTT.

In this sample, this clonotype turned up many times. The genes are TRBV20-1 and TRBJ1-2, with a tentative D call TRBD1 (5 bases). The V gene lost 3 bases and the J gene lost 3 bases, with 11 bases spanning the gap. Germline V gene lookup returns CDR1 DFQATT and CDR2 SNEGSKA (reference sequence). This CDR3 region has 13 residues. The CDR3 DNA is TGCAGTGCTAGGGGAGACAGCCACTATGGCTACACCTTC. This translates into CSARGDSHYGYTF.

This clonotype has a count of ten or more. The rearrangement joins TRBV19 to TRBJ1-1; D remains ambiguous. Germline-derived CDR1 and CDR2 are LNHDA and SQIVND (reference sequence). The V and J ends lost 3 bases and 1 base respectively, with 9 bases between them. The CDR3 runs 14 residues. This CDR3 reads CASSMSGENTEAFF. DNA for the CDR3: TGTGCCAGTAGTATGTCTGGGGAGAACACTGAAGCTTTCTTT.

On this clonotype itself: The CDR3 end shows no conserved phenylalanine or tryptophan, and so a read error is likely. The DNA is left out, because the CDR3 cannot be placed on it with certainty; the CDR3 is given as TCRdb lists it. The chain uses TRBV9 and TRBJ2-1. Both ends counted, the CDR3 spans 13 residues. CDR1 SGDLS and CDR2 YYNGEE come from the germline V gene. The CDR3: CASSVLRLHLRFV.

This clonotype was seen ten or more times. This chain joins TRBV4-3 and TRBJ2-1; no clear D. Between the trimmed V and J ends, which lost 0 bases and 1 base, there was a span of 13 bases. Per germline, CDR1 LGHNA and CDR2 YSLEER. The CDR3 length is 17 residues. CDR3 in amino acids: CASSQELSMMSYNEQFF. The CDR3 bases are TGCGCCAGCAGCCAAGAATTGTCCATGATGTCCTACAATGAGCAGTTCTTC.

This chain connects TRBV2 to TRBJ1-1, with 7 bases aligning to TRBD1. Germline values: CDR1 SNHLY, CDR2 FYNNEI. J was trimmed by 7 bases and V by 7 bases; bases with no gene match: 3. This CDR3 is 11 amino acids long. The CDR3 spells CASTTGFEAFF. DNA for the CDR3: TGTGCCAGCACGACAGGGTTTGAAGCTTTCTTT.

About this clonotype itself: A much larger clone is a single base away; this may be a read error. V gene TRBV30 combines with J gene TRBJ1-1, with D unclear. Germline CDR1 reads GTSNPN; CDR2 reads SVGIG (reference sequence). Deletions cut 8 bases from V and 7 bases from J, with 14 bases between. CDR3 size: 11 residues. Here the CDR3 DNA reads TGTGCCCGGACCCAGGAGTTTGAAGCTTTCTTT. Protein product: CARTQEFEAFF.

In its sample, this clonotype was seen a few times. The rearrangement joins TRBV19 to TRBJ2-3; tentative D call: TRBD1 (5 bases). The ends were cut back, 3 bases at V and 1 base at J, with 8 bases in the middle. The CDR3 is made up of 14 amino acids. Germline CDR1 is LNHDA and CDR2 is SQIVND (reference sequence). Here the CDR3 reads CASSMGRGTDTQYF. DNA for the CDR3: TGTGCCAGTAGTATGGGCAGGGGCACAGATACGCAGTATTTT.

Turning to this clonotype: It is likely a read error, because the conserved phenylalanine at the end of the CDR3 is missing. No DNA is shown, since the ends of the CDR3 on it are uncertain; the CDR3 is the one TCRdb lists. This CDR3 reads CASSSVGGDQPQH. J is TRBJ2-5 and V is TRBV7-2; the tabulated D call, TRBD2, remains unverified against the DNA. The germline gives CDR1 SGHTA, CDR2 FQGNSA. The CDR3 numbers 13 amino acids, ends counted.

This clonotype was detected only a few times. The CDR3 does not close with the conserved phenylalanine or tryptophan, likely indicating a read error. The V gene is TRBV19, the J gene TRBJ2-5; 14 nucleotides match TRBD2. The CDR3 runs 14 residues. The J segment lost 3 bases and the V segment lost 6 bases, leaving 0 bases of the junction unmatched. Per the germline V gene, CDR1 is LNHDA and CDR2 is SQIVND (reference sequence). The CDR3 here is CASRTSGGEETQYL. Here the CDR3 DNA reads TGTGCCAGTAGGACTAGCGGGGGGGAAGAGACCCAGTACCTC.

This clonotype was seen many times. The chain is built from TRBV7-2 and TRBJ2-2; 11 bases line up with TRBD1. V was pared by 0 bases and J by 8 bases, with 5 bases of the junction left unmatched. The germline CDR1 and CDR2 sequences are SGHTA and FQGNSA. This CDR3 spans 16 amino acids. The CDR3 nucleotides are TGTGCCAGCAGCTTAGCCGGACAGGGGGCAGGGGGGGAGCTGTTTTTT. Protein: CASSLAGQGAGGELFF.

To note about this clonotype: Mismatch with germline at one junction end may stem from a read error. The chain couples TRBV2 to TRBJ2-5; D possibly corresponds to TRBD2 (6 bases). In germline, CDR1 is SNHLY, CDR2 FYNNEI. This CDR3 region has 16 residues. In DNA form, the CDR3 reads TGTGCCAGCAGCTTCCGAGCCGGGGGAGTCCAAGATACCCAGTACTTC. It translates to CASSFRAGGVQDTQYF. The variable domain in full, completed from reference TRBV2 and TRBJ2-5, reads EPEVTQTPSHQVTQMGQEVILRCVPISNHLYFYWYRQILGQKVEFLVSFYNNEISEKSEIFDDQFSVERPDGSNFTLKIRSTKLEDSAMYFCASSFRAGGVQDTQYFGPGTRLLVL.

This clonotype occurred many times. The chain carries TRBV7-2 and TRBJ1-2; D perhaps matches TRBD1 (6 bases). Germline values: CDR1 SGHTA, CDR2 FQGNSA. CDR3 size: 21 residues. V shed 1 base and J shed 0 bases, with 27 bases lying between them. CDR3: CASSLGSGGNYLLLANYGYTF. The CDR3 region has the DNA TGTGCCAGCAGCTTAGGCAGCGGGGGCAACTACCTGCTTCTAGCTAACTATGGCTACACCTTC. The full variable domain, in which reference TRBV7-2 and TRBJ1-2 provide the parts outside the CDR3, is GAGVSQSPSNKVTEKGKDVELRCDPISGHTALYWYRQSLGQGLEFLIYFQGNSAPDKSGLPSDRFSAERTGGSVSTLTIQRTQQEDSAVYLCASSLGSGGNYLLLANYGYTFGSGTRLTVV.

V gene TRBV7-3 combines with J gene TRBJ2-3; a weak D match, TRBD2 (5 bases). V was pared by 6 bases and J by 10 bases, with 23 bases between. The CDR3 is made up of 15 amino acids. Germline V gene lookup returns CDR1 SGHTA and CDR2 FQGTGA. This chain's CDR3 is CASSERRGSSPPQYF. CDR3 coding DNA: TGTGCCAGCAGTGAACGGCGAGGGTCCTCACCTCCGCAGTATTTT.

Turning to this clonotype: An end of the junction does not agree with germline; a read error may underlie this. This chain uses TRBV15 with TRBJ1-1; D not certain. The CDR3 has 15 amino acids. Germline V gene sequence: CDR1 LNHNV, CDR2 YYDKDF (reference sequence). The CDR3 loop is CTTSRDLGHNTEAFF. In nucleotides, the CDR3 is TGTACCACCAGCAGAGATTTAGGGCATAACACTGAAGCTTTCTTT.

This clonotype was recorded once. The chain joins TRBV20-1 to TRBJ2-7, with D possibly TRBD1 on 6 matching bases. The CDR3 length is 11 residues. Germline values: CDR1 DFQATT, CDR2 SNEGSKA (reference sequence). Trimming cost V 7 bases and J 9 bases, with 16 bases left between them. CDR3 DNA: TGCAGTGGACAGCCGAGGGGGACGCAGTACTTC. Protein: CSGQPRGTQYF.

The J gene is TRBJ2-1, the V gene TRBV19; D is perhaps TRBD2 (6 bases). V lost 9 bases to trimming and J lost 2 bases, with 14 bases between them. The CDR3 contains 14 residues. Per the germline V gene, CDR1 is LNHDA and CDR2 is SQIVND (reference sequence). CDR3 amino acids: CASSTGVTYNEQFF. The DNA for the CDR3 is TGTGCCAGCAGCACGGGGGTAACCTACAATGAGCAGTTCTTC.